The 16 T cell receptor beta chains listed next were all sequenced from one sample in a study of beta chain features in type 1 diabetes. Regarding the study as a whole: Moderately but significantly shorter TCRB CDR3s were found in Type 1 diabetes patients in all four CD4+ subsets.

The whole isolated RNA underwent reverse transcription, so sequencing captured expressed TCRB transcripts. The repertoire was sequenced with immunoSEQ multiplex PCR; TCRdb's copy has only in-frame clones and lacks some. The data hold about 360,000 clones, with roughly 12% observed a single time. These receptors lack a known antigen. The sample comprised naive CD4+ T cells from blood. These receptors all stem from a woman between 18 and 30 years old with type 1 diabetes.

This clone was seen a few times. The J gene is TRBJ2-5, the V gene TRBV18; the D gene is possibly TRBD2 (5 bases). Germline V CDR1 and CDR2: KGHSH, LQKENI. The V end lost 0 bases, the J end lost 5 bases, and 13 bases lay between the germline ends. CDR3 size: 15 residues. The CDR3 region has the DNA TGTGCCAGCTCACCACCGTCCGGGGTTGGGGAGACCCAGTACTTC. Protein product: CASSPPSGVGETQYF.

The chain carries TRBV7-9 and TRBJ2-7, with D perhaps TRBD2 (6 bases). Germline CDR1 and CDR2: SEHNR and FQNEAQ (reference sequence). The CDR3 length is 14 residues. Between the trimmed V and J ends, which lost 5 bases and 7 bases, there was a span of 18 bases. This chain's CDR3 is CASSRGTSPGEQYF. For the CDR3, the DNA is TGTGCCAGCAGCCGGGGGACGTCCCCTGGGGAGCAGTACTTC. Combining the CDR3 with reference TRBV7-9 and TRBJ2-7 gives the whole variable domain DTGVSQNPRHKITKRGQNVTFRCDPISEHNRLYWYRQTLGQGPEFLTYFQNEAQLEKSRLLSDRFSAERPKGSFSTLEIQRTEQGDSAMYLCASSRGTSPGEQYFGPGTRLTVT.

V usage is TRBV29-1 and J usage is TRBJ1-4; no clear D gene. This CDR3 is built from 14 residues. V was cut by 5 bases and J by 8 bases, with 18 bases left in between. Germline loops: CDR1 SQVTM, CDR2 ANQGSEA. For the CDR3, the DNA is TGCAGCGTTCTGAGGCTTGGCCTCGAGGAAAAACTGTTTTTT. Translated, it gives CSVLRLGLEEKLFF.

This clone was counted between two and nine times. The chain employs TRBV25-1 and TRBJ1-4; D is uncertain. This CDR3 region has 15 residues. Germline loops: CDR1 MGHDK, CDR2 SYGVNS. Trimming took off 1 base at V and 4 bases at J, with 10 bases between the two ends. The CDR3 coding sequence is TGTGCCAGCAGTGAATCGGTCAGGATTAATGAAAAACTGTTTTTT. Translated, it gives CASSESVRINEKLFF.

This clone appeared a few times. The rearrangement links TRBV7-3 to TRBJ2-3; 10 positions agree with TRBD2. V was clipped by 5 bases and J by 4 bases; unmatched bases: 3. Germline values: CDR1 SGHTA, CDR2 FQGTGA. This CDR3 comprises 14 residues. The CDR3 DNA is TGTGCCAGCAGCCGACTAGCGGGTTCAGATACGCAGTATTTT. Translation gives CASSRLAGSDTQYF.

There are a few counts of this clone. The chain recombines TRBV10-3 with TRBJ2-2; 7 positions agree with TRBD1. The CDR3 extends over 16 amino acids. The J segment lost 2 bases and the V segment lost 10 bases, leaving 13 bases of the junction unmatched. CDR1 is ENHRY, CDR2 SYGVKD, per germline. CDR3 nucleotides: TGTGCCACAAACCGCCAAGGACAGGTCAACACCGGGGAGCTGTTTTTT. Amino acid sequence: CATNRQGQVNTGELFF.

With regard to this clone: Here the CDR3 omits its conserved ending phenylalanine or tryptophan, so a read error is the likely source. Because the CDR3's place on the DNA is in doubt, the DNA is left out and the CDR3 is given as listed by TCRdb. The chain couples TRBV11-3 to TRBJ1-1. Germline V gives CDR1 SGHNT, CDR2 YENEEA. The CDR3 totals 8 residues, both ends included. This chain's CDR3 is CASFEHYS.

This clone turned up a few times. The V and J genes are TRBV5-4 and TRBJ2-7; 13 bases line up with TRBD2. Per germline, CDR1 SGHNT and CDR2 YYREEE (reference sequence). This CDR3 is 12 amino acids long. Trimming cost V 9 bases and J 5 bases; bases outside gene matches: 2. Here the CDR3 DNA reads TGTGCCACCGGACTAGCGGGAGACGAGCAGTACTTC. It is translated as CATGLAGDEQYF.

The rearrangement uses TRBV6-6 and TRBJ2-7; weak D call: TRBD2 (5 bases). Trimming took 7 bases from V and 0 from J, leaving 7 bases between them. Germline CDR1 is MNHNY and CDR2 is SVGAGI (reference sequence). The CDR3 covers 12 residues. CDR3 in DNA: TGTGCCAGCAACCGGGGCTCCTACGAGCAGTACTTC. Protein product: CASNRGSYEQYF.

The J gene is TRBJ2-1, the V gene TRBV7-2; D perhaps matches TRBD1 (6 bases). With 1 base removed from V and 8 bases from J, the gap between germline ends came to 9 bases. The CDR3 spans 13 residues. Germline assignment: CDR1 SGHTA and CDR2 FQGNSA. The CDR3 DNA sequence: TGTGCCAGCAGCTTAGACAGGGACGATGAGCAGTTCTTC. It encodes CASSLDRDDEQFF.

The chain combines TRBV5-6 with TRBJ2-7, with D perhaps TRBD2 (6 bases). This CDR3 region has 15 residues. The germline CDR1 and CDR2 sequences are SGHDT and YYEEEE. Trimming removed 2 bases from V and 3 bases from J, with 15 bases in between. The CDR3 reads CASSFLTRRNYEQYF. The CDR3 coding sequence is TGTGCCAGCAGCTTCCTGACTAGGAGGAACTACGAGCAGTACTTC.

This clone appeared a few times. This specimen includes other DNA sequences encoding the same CDR3. The chain uses TRBV18 and TRBJ2-2; 7 bases are shared with TRBD1. The CDR3 sequence is 15 residues long. Germline V gives CDR1 KGHSH, CDR2 LQKENI. Trimming took 1 base from V and 3 from J; bases not matched to a gene: 2. DNA for the CDR3: TGTGCCAGCTCACCACAAACAGGGGACACCGGGGAGCTGTTTTTT. Residues: CASSPQTGDTGELFF.

This clone occurred a few times. J is TRBJ2-2 and V is TRBV11-2; D is perhaps TRBD1 (5 bases). The CDR3 extends over 14 amino acids. The V and J ends lost 6 bases and 1 base respectively, with 9 bases between them. Germline CDR1 and CDR2: SGHAT and FQNNGV. The CDR3 protein is CASRVGENTGELFF. CDR3 DNA sequence: TGTGCCAGCAGGGTAGGGGAGAACACCGGGGAGCTGTTTTTT. The entire variable domain, with the rest obtained from reference TRBV11-2 and TRBJ2-2, is as follows: EAGVAQSPRYKIIEKRQSVAFWCNPISGHATLYWYQQILGQGPKLLIQFQNNGVVDDSQLPKDRFSAERLKGVDSTLKIQPAKLEDSAVYLCASRVGENTGELFFGEGSRLTVL.

A single count supports this clone. V is TRBV6-1 and J is TRBJ2-3; D call uncertain. V was trimmed by 9 bases and J by 2 bases, leaving 6 bases between them. Germline CDR1 and CDR2: MNHNS and SASEGT. The CDR3 covers 11 residues. The CDR3 nucleotides are TGTGCCAGTCAAATCACAGATACGCAGTATTTT. Translated: CASQITDTQYF.

The chain carries TRBV4-2 and TRBJ1-3; D unclear. Trimming cost V 4 bases and J 0 bases, with 13 bases left between them. Germline V gene lookup returns CDR1 LGHNA and CDR2 YNFKEQ. The CDR3 runs to 16 residues. The CDR3 reads CASSPASTSSGNTIYF. Written as DNA, the CDR3 is TGTGCCAGCAGCCCCGCCTCCACGAGCTCTGGAAACACCATATATTTT.

This clone was picked up a small number of times. This chain joins TRBV7-9 and TRBJ1-1; D uncertain. Looked up from germline, CDR1 is SEHNR and CDR2 is FQNEAQ (reference sequence). The CDR3 has 13 amino acids. Trimming stripped 0 bases from V and 4 bases from J, with 6 bases between. CDR3 sequence (DNA): TGTGCCAGCAGCTTAGCGGTGAGCACTGAAGCTTTCTTT. Protein sequence: CASSLAVSTEAFF.